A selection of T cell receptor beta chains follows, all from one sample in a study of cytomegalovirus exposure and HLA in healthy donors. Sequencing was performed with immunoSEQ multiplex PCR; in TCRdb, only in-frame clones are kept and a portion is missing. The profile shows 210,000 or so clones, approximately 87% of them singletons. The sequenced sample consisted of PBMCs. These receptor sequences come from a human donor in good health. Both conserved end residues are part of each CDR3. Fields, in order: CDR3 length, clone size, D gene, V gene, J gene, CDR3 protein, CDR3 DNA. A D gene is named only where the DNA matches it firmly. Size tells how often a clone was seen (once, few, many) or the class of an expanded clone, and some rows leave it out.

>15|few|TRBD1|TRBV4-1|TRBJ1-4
CASSQAGQSSEKLFF
TGCGCCAGCAGCCAAGCGGGACAGTCAAGCGAAAAACTGTTTTTT
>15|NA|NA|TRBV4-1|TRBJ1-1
CASSQEVGEGTEAFF
TGCGCCAGCAGCCAAGAAGTAGGGGAGGGGACTGAAGCTTTCTTT
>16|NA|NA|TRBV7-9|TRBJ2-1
CASSSQAVSSYNEQFF
TGTGCCAGCAGCTCCCAAGCGGTAAGCTCCTACAATGAGCAGTTCTTC
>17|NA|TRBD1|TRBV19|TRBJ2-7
CASSIDHWGQGAYEQYF
TGTGCCAGTAGTATAGATCATTGGGGACAGGGGGCCTACGAGCAGTACTTC
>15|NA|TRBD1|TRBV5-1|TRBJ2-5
CASSTDRVFQETQYF
TGCGCCAGCAGCACAGACAGGGTTTTCCAAGAGACCCAGTACTTC
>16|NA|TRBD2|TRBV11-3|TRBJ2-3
CASSSGSGRSTDTQYF
TGTGCCAGCAGCTCAGGTAGCGGGAGATCGACAGATACGCAGTATTTT
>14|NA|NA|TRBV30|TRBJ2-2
CAWSLGGVGGELFF
TGTGCCTGGAGTCTCGGAGGGGTGGGCGGGGAGCTGTTTTTT
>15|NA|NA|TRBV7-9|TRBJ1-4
CASSLVQGPNEKLFF
TGTGCCAGCAGCTTAGTCCAGGGGCCTAATGAAAAACTGTTTTTT
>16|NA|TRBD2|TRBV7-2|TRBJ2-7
CASSLRWLAGVYEQYF
TGTGCCAGCAGCTTAAGGTGGCTAGCGGGAGTCTACGAGCAGTACTTC
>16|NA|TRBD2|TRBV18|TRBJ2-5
CASSPPLAGGQETQYF
TGTGCCAGCTCACCACCCCTAGCGGGAGGCCAAGAGACCCAGTACTTC
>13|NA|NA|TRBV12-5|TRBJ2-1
CASGWALSTKQFF
TGTGCTAGTGGTTGGGCCCTCAGCACCAAGCAGTTCTTC